These 27 T cell receptor beta chains were sequenced from one sample in a study of vaccination and CD4 T cells after COVID-19. No antigen has been identified for these receptors. Scientists ran DNA taken from cultured CD4+ T cells through the Oncomine TCR Beta short-read assay for sequencing. TCRdb re-analysed the PCR reads in MiXCR, keeping a single row per CDR3 protein. The data contain about 12,000 distinct CDR3 sequences, about four fifths of them singletons. Treatment denoted: approximately nine-day PBMC culture with coronavirus spike peptide pools or control peptides (ViraFEST assay). The sample was CD4+ T cells from blood, cultured in vitro. The receptors originated from a human donor who had recovered from COVID-19.

V is TRBV30 and J is TRBJ2-5; D not resolved. The CDR3 has 13 amino acids. Germline V gives CDR1 GTSNPN, CDR2 SVGIG (reference sequence). Trimming took 2 bases from V and 5 from J, leaving 12 bases between them. The CDR3 DNA is TGTGCCTGGAGTAGAGGCACTTCCGAGACCCAGTACTTC. Translating gives CAWSRGTSETQYF.

The V gene is TRBV7-8, the J gene TRBJ1-6; unclear D gene. This CDR3 spans 14 amino acids. V was pared by 0 bases and J by 9 bases, with 9 bases between. The V gene's germline CDR1 is SGHVS and CDR2 FQNEAQ. CDR3 residues: CASSLAQPTSPLHF. DNA for the CDR3: TGTGCCAGCAGCTTAGCGCAACCCACTTCACCCCTCCACTTT.

The chain joins TRBV6-1 to TRBJ2-5; no firm D call. CDR3 length: 15 residues. Trimming took 6 bases from V and 5 from J, leaving 19 bases between them. Germline assignment: CDR1 MNHNS and CDR2 SASEGT. The CDR3 coding sequence is TGTGCCAGCAGATATGGGGATGGAGTAGGGGAGACCCAGTACTTC. Its translation is CASRYGDGVGETQYF.

V gene TRBV20-1 combines with J gene TRBJ1-5; a weak D match, TRBD1 (5 bases). Germline V CDR1 and CDR2: DFQATT, SNEGSKA (reference sequence). The CDR3 runs 15 residues. V was clipped by 3 bases and J by 0 bases, with 12 bases between them. The CDR3 bases are TGCAGTGCTAGCCGACAGCCTTATAGCAATCAGCCCCAGCATTTT. It yields the protein CSASRQPYSNQPQHF.

The CDR3 DNA follows: TGTGCCAGCAGCCCCAGGATCACTGAAGCTTTCTTT. Its protein product is CASSPRITEAFF. The rearrangement links TRBV7-2 to TRBJ1-1, with D unclear. Germline V gene lookup returns CDR1 SGHTA and CDR2 FQGNSA. CDR3 size: 12 residues. The germline V and J ends were trimmed by 5 bases and 4 bases, with 8 bases remaining between them.

The J gene is TRBJ1-5, the V gene TRBV28, with TRBD1 identical over 12 bases. J was trimmed by 5 bases and V by 7 bases; bases with no gene match: 6. CDR3 length: 15 residues. Germline V CDR1 and CDR2: MDHEN, SYDVKM. The CDR3 coding sequence is TGTGCCAGCAATACCGGGACAGGGGGCGATCAGCCCCAGCATTTT. Translated: CASNTGTGGDQPQHF. The whole variable domain, filled in from reference TRBV28 and TRBJ1-5, reads DVKVTQSSRYLVKRTGEKVFLECVQDMDHENMFWYRQDPGLGLRLIYFSYDVKMKEKGDIPEGYSVSREKKERFSLILESASTNQTSMYLCASNTGTGGDQPQHFGDGTRLSIL.

The J gene is TRBJ2-7, the V gene TRBV27, with 9 positions matching TRBD1. The germline CDR1 and CDR2 sequences are MNHEY and SMNVEV (reference sequence). Trimming removed 7 bases from V and 1 base from J; junction bases left unmatched: 8. The CDR3 covers 15 residues. The chain's CDR3 is CASTLRGTGSYEQYF. For the CDR3, the DNA is TGTGCCAGCACCCTTCGAGGGACAGGGTCCTACGAGCAGTACTTC.

The V gene is TRBV20-1, the J gene TRBJ1-2; weak D call: TRBD1 (5 bases). CDR3 length: 14 amino acids. Germline-derived CDR1 and CDR2 are DFQATT and SNEGSKA (reference sequence). V gave up 6 bases and J gave up 6 bases, with 20 bases separating them. The CDR3 DNA sequence: TGCAGTGCCGCCAAACCGGGGGTTGAGCATGGCTACACCTTC. Amino acid sequence: CSAAKPGVEHGYTF.

This clonotype appeared a single time. V gene TRBV6-2 or TRBV6-3 combines with J gene TRBJ2-3; 15 bases line up with TRBD2. The germline V gene encodes CDR1 MNHEY and CDR2 SVGEGT. J gave up 3 bases and V 2 bases, and 3 bases lay outside the gene matches. The CDR3 contains 17 residues. DNA for the CDR3: TGTGCCAGCAGTTACGGGGGACTAGCGGGAGGAACAGATACGCAGTATTTT. Encoded protein: CASSYGGLAGGTDTQYF.

The chain is built from TRBV28 and TRBJ1-6; D is perhaps TRBD1 (5 bases). CDR3 length equals 13 residues. V lost 1 base and J 14 bases, leaving 12 bases between the germline ends. Germline loops: CDR1 MDHEN, CDR2 SYDVKM. The CDR3 nucleotides read TGTGCCAGCAGTTTATCAGGGTTCAGGTCCCTCCACTTT. Its translation is CASSLSGFRSLHF.

The chain links TRBV7-2 to TRBJ1-6; no firm D call. The CDR3 is made up of 13 amino acids. In germline, CDR1 is SGHTA, CDR2 FQGNSA. The V end was cut by 2 bases, the J end by 4 bases, with 3 bases between. Written as DNA, the CDR3 is TGTGCCAGCAGCTTACAGTATAATTCACCCCTCCACTTT. Translation: CASSLQYNSPLHF.

The rearrangement links TRBV27 to TRBJ2-7; a weak D match, TRBD1 (5 bases). CDR3 length equals 13 residues. Germline V gene data show CDR1 as MNHEY and CDR2 as SMNVEV (reference sequence). V dropped 6 bases and J dropped 6 bases, with 15 bases sitting between them. CDR3 residues: CASSESGFGEQYF. In nucleotides, the CDR3 is TGTGCCAGCAGCGAATCAGGGTTTGGCGAGCAGTACTTC.

The chain combines TRBV6-1 with TRBJ2-5; D is possibly TRBD2 (5 bases). The germline gives CDR1 MNHNS, CDR2 SASEGT. V lost 8 bases to trimming and J lost 4 bases, with 14 bases between them. The CDR3 totals 13 residues. The CDR3 loop reads CASVGSRGETQYF. CDR3 DNA sequence: TGTGCCAGCGTGGGGTCCCGGGGAGAGACCCAGTACTTC.

V usage is TRBV6-4 and J usage is TRBJ1-5, with a possible D match to TRBD1 (6 bases). Trimming took 3 bases from V and 3 from J, leaving 27 bases between them. Germline CDR1 reads MRHNA; CDR2 reads SNTAGT. The CDR3 has 20 amino acids. CDR3 protein: CASSEWTEGSGRVANQPQHF. In nucleotides, the CDR3 is TGTGCCAGCAGTGAGTGGACAGAAGGTTCGGGTAGGGTAGCCAATCAGCCCCAGCATTTT.

V gene TRBV28 combines with J gene TRBJ1-1, with TRBD1 as a possible D gene (6 bases). The CDR3 totals 14 residues. Per the germline V gene, CDR1 is MDHEN and CDR2 is SYDVKM. V was shortened by 4 bases and J by 1 base, with 10 bases between the two germline ends. The CDR3 nucleotides read TGTGCCAGCAGTTCGTGGACAGCGAACACTGAAGCTTTCTTT. It specifies CASSSWTANTEAFF.

This rearrangement joins TRBV6-2 or TRBV6-3 to TRBJ1-2; D is perhaps TRBD1 (5 bases). Deletions cut 5 bases from V and 5 bases from J, with 15 bases between. The CDR3 runs 14 residues. Germline CDR1 is MNHEY and CDR2 is SVGEGT. CDR3: CASSLPPGTYGYTF. The CDR3 DNA reads TGTGCCAGCAGTCTCCCCCCCGGGACTTATGGCTACACCTTC.

The chain is built from TRBV28 and TRBJ1-3, with D unresolved. V dropped 3 bases and J dropped 3 bases, with 9 bases sitting between them. Germline-derived CDR1 and CDR2 are MDHEN and SYDVKM. This CDR3 comprises 14 residues. The CDR3 region is CASSLEGSGNTIYF. DNA of the CDR3: TGTGCCAGCAGTTTGGAGGGTAGTGGAAACACCATATATTTT.

This chain uses TRBV7-9 with TRBJ2-2, with TRBD2 matching over 7 bases. The CDR3 has 15 amino acids. The J segment lost 5 bases and the V segment lost 2 bases, leaving 5 bases of the junction unmatched. Germline loops: CDR1 SEHNR, CDR2 FQNEAQ (reference sequence). The CDR3 DNA reads TGTGCCAGCAGCTTAATCGGACTAGTTACCGGGGAGCTGTTTTTT. Its protein product is CASSLIGLVTGELFF.

This clonotype was seen only once. V usage is TRBV20-1 and J usage is TRBJ2-2, with 10 bases lining up with TRBD2. V lost 5 bases and J lost 5; bases outside the gene matches: 8. The CDR3 consists of 15 residues. Looked up from germline, CDR1 is DFQATT and CDR2 is SNEGSKA (reference sequence). In nucleotides, the CDR3 is TGCAGTGCTGAGAATCCGGGACTAGCGACCGGGGAGCTGTTTTTT. Amino acid sequence: CSAENPGLATGELFF.

The V and J genes are TRBV28 and TRBJ1-2, with D hard to call. In germline, CDR1 is MDHEN, CDR2 SYDVKM. V dropped 1 base and J dropped 0 bases, with 12 bases sitting between them. The CDR3 is made up of 16 amino acids. The CDR3 DNA is TGTGCCAGCAGTTTATTGGTGCAGGAAGCTAACTATGGCTACACCTTC. This codes for CASSLLVQEANYGYTF.

The rearrangement uses TRBV28 and TRBJ1-2; tentatively, D is TRBD1 (6 bases). From germline, CDR1 is MDHEN and CDR2 SYDVKM. V lost 5 bases to trimming and J lost 7 bases, with 17 bases between them. The CDR3 is made up of 14 amino acids. CDR3 nucleotide sequence: TGTGCCAGCAGTCTTGAGGGGGGCTATGGTGGCTACACCTTC. Amino acids: CASSLEGGYGGYTF.

V usage is TRBV23-1 and J usage is TRBJ1-5; D is undetermined. TRBV23-1 is labeled an ORF, and its function is uncertain. CDR3 length: 16 amino acids. V was shortened by 0 bases and J by 3 bases, with 12 bases between the two germline ends. As DNA, the CDR3 is TGCGCCAGCAGTCAATCCCGGAGCCCCCTCAATCAGCCCCAGCATTTT. This encodes CASSQSRSPLNQPQHF.

This chain connects TRBV7-2 to TRBJ1-5; tentative D call: TRBD1 (5 bases). Deletions cut 0 bases from V and 1 base from J, with 10 bases between. Looked up from germline, CDR1 is SGHTA and CDR2 is FQGNSA. CDR3 length: 16 amino acids. The CDR3 nucleotides are TGTGCCAGCAGCTTAGCTGGGACGAGCAGCAATCAGCCCCAGCATTTT. Protein: CASSLAGTSSNQPQHF.

This clonotype showed up just a few times. The chain is built from TRBV10-3 and TRBJ1-1; a weak D match, TRBD1 (6 bases). The CDR3 runs 14 residues. Deletions cut 0 bases from V and 2 bases from J, with 7 bases between. Germline CDR1 is ENHRY and CDR2 is SYGVKD. The CDR3 DNA sequence: TGTGCCATCAGTGAGTCGGGGACAAACACTGAAGCTTTCTTT. This translates into CAISESGTNTEAFF.

The J gene is TRBJ2-7, the V gene TRBV20-1, with TRBD1 matching over 8 bases. After removal of 4 bases from V and 5 bases from J, the junction contained 7 bases not matched to a gene. Germline V lookup: CDR1 DFQATT, CDR2 SNEGSKA (reference sequence). The CDR3 has 13 amino acids. CDR3 amino acids: CSANKLTGDEQYF. In DNA, the CDR3 is TGCAGTGCTAACAAATTGACAGGGGACGAGCAGTACTTC.

This clonotype has more than one count but fewer than ten. The gene calls are TRBV7-9 and TRBJ1-2, with 8 bases identical to TRBD1. CDR1 is SEHNR, CDR2 FQNEAQ, per germline (reference sequence). Trimming took 4 bases from V and 6 from J; bases not matched to a gene: 4. CDR3 length: 13 residues. The DNA for the CDR3 is TGTGCCAGCAGCTCCTCGGACAGGGATGGCTACACCTTC. Translation gives CASSSSDRDGYTF.

This clonotype has only a few counts. The chain joins TRBV20-1 to TRBJ1-2; TRBD1 agrees at 9 bases. The CDR3 length is 13 residues. Germline loops: CDR1 DFQATT, CDR2 SNEGSKA (reference sequence). V shed 6 bases, J shed 4 bases, and the junction held 6 bases outside the gene matches. The CDR3 sequence is CSAKDRGGYGYTF. The CDR3 bases are TGCAGTGCAAAGGACAGGGGTGGCTATGGCTACACCTTC.